One and the same sample provided the 5 T cell receptor beta chains below, sequenced in a study of T cell changes during pregnancy in multiple sclerosis. Only in-frame clones appear in the TCRdb table, and some are missing; sequencing was by immunoSEQ multiplex PCR. Of about 64,000 clones listed, 80% to 95% are singletons. Sequences were derived from peripheral blood, sampled in the second trimester of pregnancy. Receptor source: a female donor with multiple sclerosis, enrolled in a pregnancy study.

The rearrangement links TRBV5-1 to TRBJ2-5, with 7 positions matching TRBD2. After removal of 4 bases from V and 2 bases from J, the junction contained 11 bases not matched to a gene. The CDR3 has 16 residues. Looked up from germline, CDR1 is SGHRS and CDR2 is YFSETQ. The CDR3 protein is CASSGPSAGRQETQYF. The CDR3 DNA reads as TGCGCCAGCAGCGGGCCCTCAGCGGGGAGACAAGAGACCCAGTACTTC.

This clone turned up a few times. The chain uses TRBV2 and TRBJ1-2, with 7 bases that match TRBD1. V lost 10 bases, J lost 3 bases, and 11 bases stayed unmatched. The CDR3 loop spans 14 amino acids. Germline CDR1 and CDR2: SNHLY and FYNNEI. This CDR3 reads CATKGTAKYYGYTF. The CDR3 DNA sequence: TGTGCCACCAAAGGGACAGCCAAATACTATGGCTACACCTTC.

The genes are TRBV25-1 and TRBJ1-4; weak D call: TRBD1 (6 bases). V was pared by 4 bases and J by 9 bases, with 9 bases between. This CDR3 has 12 amino acids. Germline V lookup: CDR1 MGHDK, CDR2 SYGVNS. The CDR3 nucleotides are TGTGCCAGCAGTGCCCAGGGGAAAAAACTGTTTTTT. It is translated as CASSAQGKKLFF.

CDR3 residues: CASSVGSRDYEQYF. The CDR3 DNA is TGTGCCAGCAGCGTAGGTTCCAGGGATTACGAGCAGTACTTC. The V gene is TRBV9, the J gene TRBJ2-7, with D possibly TRBD1 on 5 matching bases. With 0 bases removed from V and 4 bases from J, the gap between germline ends came to 11 bases. Looked up from germline, CDR1 is SGDLS and CDR2 is YYNGEE. The CDR3 length is 14 residues.

The chain uses TRBV6-1 and TRBJ2-3, with 9 bases that match TRBD2. The length of the CDR3 is 13 residues. Germline V gene data show CDR1 as MNHNS and CDR2 as SASEGT. V was clipped by 6 bases and J by 4 bases; unmatched bases: 2. CDR3 sequence (DNA): TGTGCCAGCAGGTTAGCGGGAGCAGATACGCAGTATTTT. Translating gives CASRLAGADTQYF.